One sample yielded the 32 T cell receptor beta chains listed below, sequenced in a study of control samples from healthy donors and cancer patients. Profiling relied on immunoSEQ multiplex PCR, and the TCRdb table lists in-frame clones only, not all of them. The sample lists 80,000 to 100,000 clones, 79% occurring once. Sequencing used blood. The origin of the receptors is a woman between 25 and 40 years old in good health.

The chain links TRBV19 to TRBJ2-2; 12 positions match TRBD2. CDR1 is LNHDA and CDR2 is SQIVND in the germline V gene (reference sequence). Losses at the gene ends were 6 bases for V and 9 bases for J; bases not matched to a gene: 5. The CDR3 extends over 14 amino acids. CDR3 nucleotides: TGTGCCAGTAGCCTAGCGGGGGGGCTCCGGGAGCTGTTTTTT. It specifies CASSLAGGLRELFF.

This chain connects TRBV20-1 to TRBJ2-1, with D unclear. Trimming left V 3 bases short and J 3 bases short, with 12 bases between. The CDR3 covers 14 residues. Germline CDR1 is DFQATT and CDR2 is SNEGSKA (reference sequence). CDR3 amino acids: CSASRRQLYNEQFF. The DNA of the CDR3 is TGCAGTGCTAGTAGGCGGCAGCTCTACAATGAGCAGTTCTTC.

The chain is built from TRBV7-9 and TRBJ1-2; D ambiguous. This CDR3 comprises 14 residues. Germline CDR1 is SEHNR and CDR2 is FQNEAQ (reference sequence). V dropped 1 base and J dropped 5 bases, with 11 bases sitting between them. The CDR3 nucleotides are TGTGCCAGCAGCTTAGGAGGGCCCACTTATGGCTACACCTTC. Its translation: CASSLGGPTYGYTF.

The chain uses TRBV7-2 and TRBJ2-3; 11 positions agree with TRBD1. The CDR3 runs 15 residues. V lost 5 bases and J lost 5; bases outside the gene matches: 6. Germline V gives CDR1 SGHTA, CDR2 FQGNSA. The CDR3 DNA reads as TGTGCCAGCAGCCCCGGGACAGGGGGTCTAGATACGCAGTATTTT. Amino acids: CASSPGTGGLDTQYF.

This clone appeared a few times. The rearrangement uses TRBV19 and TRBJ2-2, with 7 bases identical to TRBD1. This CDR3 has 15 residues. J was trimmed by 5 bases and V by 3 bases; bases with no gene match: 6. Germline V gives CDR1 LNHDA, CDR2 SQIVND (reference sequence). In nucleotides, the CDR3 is TGTGCCAGTAGTATTAGGACAGGATCGACCGGGGAGCTGTTTTTT. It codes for CASSIRTGSTGELFF.

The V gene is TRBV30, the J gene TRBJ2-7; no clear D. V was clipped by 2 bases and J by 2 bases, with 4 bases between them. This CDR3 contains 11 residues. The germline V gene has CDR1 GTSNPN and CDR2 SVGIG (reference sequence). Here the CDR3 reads CAWSRAYEQYF. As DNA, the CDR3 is TGTGCCTGGAGTAGGGCCTACGAGCAGTACTTC. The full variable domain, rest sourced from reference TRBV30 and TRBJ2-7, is SQTIHQWPATLVQPVGSPLSLECTVEGTSNPNLYWYRQAAGRGLQLLFYSVGIGQISSEVPQNLSASRPQDRQFILSSKKLLLSDSGFYLCAWSRAYEQYFGPGTRLTVT.

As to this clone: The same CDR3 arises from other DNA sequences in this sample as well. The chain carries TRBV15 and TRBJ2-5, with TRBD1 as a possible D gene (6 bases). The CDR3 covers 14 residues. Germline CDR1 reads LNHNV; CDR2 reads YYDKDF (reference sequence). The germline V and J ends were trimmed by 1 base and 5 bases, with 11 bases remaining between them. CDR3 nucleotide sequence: TGTGCCACCAGCAGAGTGGGGGCCCGCGAGACCCAGTACTTC. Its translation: CATSRVGARETQYF.

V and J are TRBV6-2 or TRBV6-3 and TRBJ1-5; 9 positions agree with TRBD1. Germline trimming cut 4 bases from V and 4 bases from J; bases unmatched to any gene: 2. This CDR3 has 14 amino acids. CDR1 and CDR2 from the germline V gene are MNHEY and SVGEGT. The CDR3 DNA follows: TGTGCCAGCAGTTCACAGGGGGCGAATCAGCCCCAGCATTTT. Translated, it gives CASSSQGANQPQHF.

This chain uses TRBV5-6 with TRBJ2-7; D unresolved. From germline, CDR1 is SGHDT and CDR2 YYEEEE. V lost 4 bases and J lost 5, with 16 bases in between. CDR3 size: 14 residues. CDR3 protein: CASSTTGKVDEQYF. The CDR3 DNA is TGTGCCAGCAGCACCACTGGGAAGGTCGACGAGCAGTACTTC.

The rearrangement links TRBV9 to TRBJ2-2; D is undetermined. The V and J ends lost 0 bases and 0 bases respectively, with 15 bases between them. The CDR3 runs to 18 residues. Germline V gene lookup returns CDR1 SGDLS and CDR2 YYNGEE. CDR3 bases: TGTGCCAGCAGCGTAGACCTAACCGGGCTGACGAACACCGGGGAGCTGTTTTTT. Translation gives CASSVDLTGLTNTGELFF.

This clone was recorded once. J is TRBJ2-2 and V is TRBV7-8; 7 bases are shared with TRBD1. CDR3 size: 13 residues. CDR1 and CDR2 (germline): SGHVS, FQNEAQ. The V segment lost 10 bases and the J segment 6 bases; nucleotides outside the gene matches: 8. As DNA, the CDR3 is TGTGCCAACCGGGGACAGATCCCCGGGGAGCTGTTTTTT. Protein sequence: CANRGQIPGELFF.

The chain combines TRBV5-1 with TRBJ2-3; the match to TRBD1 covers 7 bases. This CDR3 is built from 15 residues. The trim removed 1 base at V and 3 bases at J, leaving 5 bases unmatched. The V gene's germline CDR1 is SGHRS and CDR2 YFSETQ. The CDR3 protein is CASSLRQGITDTQYF. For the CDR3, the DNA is TGCGCCAGCAGCTTGAGACAGGGAATAACAGATACGCAGTATTTT.

The CDR3 is CASSFWAGKEETQYF. CDR3 bases: TGTGCCAGCAGCTTTTGGGCCGGGAAGGAAGAGACCCAGTACTTC. The chain recombines TRBV7-9 with TRBJ2-5, with D perhaps matching TRBD2 (5 bases). There are 15 residues in the CDR3. Between the trimmed V and J ends, which lost 3 bases and 3 bases, there was a span of 14 bases. The germline gives CDR1 SEHNR, CDR2 FQNEAQ (reference sequence).

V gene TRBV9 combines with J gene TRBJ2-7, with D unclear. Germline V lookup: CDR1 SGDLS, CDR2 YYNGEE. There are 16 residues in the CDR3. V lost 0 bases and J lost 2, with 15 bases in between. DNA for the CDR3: TGTGCCAGCAGCGTAGGGAACGGCTACTTCACCTACGAGCAGTACTTC. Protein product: CASSVGNGYFTYEQYF.

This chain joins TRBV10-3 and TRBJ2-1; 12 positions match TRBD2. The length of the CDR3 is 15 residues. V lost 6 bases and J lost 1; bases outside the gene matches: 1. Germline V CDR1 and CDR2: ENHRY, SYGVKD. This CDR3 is CAIRGLAGSYNEQFF. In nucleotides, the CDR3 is TGTGCCATCAGGGGACTAGCGGGTTCCTACAATGAGCAGTTCTTC.

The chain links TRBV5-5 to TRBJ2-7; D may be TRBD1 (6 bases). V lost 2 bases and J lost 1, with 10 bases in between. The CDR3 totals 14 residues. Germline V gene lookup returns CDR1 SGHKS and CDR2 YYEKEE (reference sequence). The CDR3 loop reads CASSFGQGSYEQYF. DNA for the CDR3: TGTGCCAGCAGCTTTGGGCAGGGGTCCTACGAGCAGTACTTC.

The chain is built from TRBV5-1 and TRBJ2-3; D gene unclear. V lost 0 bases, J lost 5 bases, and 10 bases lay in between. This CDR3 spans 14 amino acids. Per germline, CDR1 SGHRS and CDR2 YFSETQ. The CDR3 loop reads CASSLVGKGDTQYF. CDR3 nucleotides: TGCGCCAGCAGCTTGGTAGGGAAGGGAGATACGCAGTATTTT.

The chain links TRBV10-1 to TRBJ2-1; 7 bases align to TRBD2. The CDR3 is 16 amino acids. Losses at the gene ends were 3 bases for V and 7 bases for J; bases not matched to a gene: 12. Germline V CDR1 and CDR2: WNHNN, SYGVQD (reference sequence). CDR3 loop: CASSDSPPAGMNEQFF. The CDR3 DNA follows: TGCGCCAGCAGTGACTCCCCCCCAGCGGGGATGAATGAGCAGTTCTTC.

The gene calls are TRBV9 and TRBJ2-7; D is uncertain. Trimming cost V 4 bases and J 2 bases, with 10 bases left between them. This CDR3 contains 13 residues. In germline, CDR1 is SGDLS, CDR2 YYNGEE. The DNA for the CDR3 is TGTGCCAGCAGCTCCTCGGGCCCCTACGAGCAGTACTTC. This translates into CASSSSGPYEQYF.

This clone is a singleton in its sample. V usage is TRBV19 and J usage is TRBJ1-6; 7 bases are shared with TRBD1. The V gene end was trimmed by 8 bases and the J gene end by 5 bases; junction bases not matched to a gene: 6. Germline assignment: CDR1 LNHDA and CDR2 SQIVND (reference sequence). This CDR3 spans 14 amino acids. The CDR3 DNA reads TGTGCCAGTTCGACAGGGCTCGATAATTCACCCCTCCACTTT. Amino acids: CASSTGLDNSPLHF.

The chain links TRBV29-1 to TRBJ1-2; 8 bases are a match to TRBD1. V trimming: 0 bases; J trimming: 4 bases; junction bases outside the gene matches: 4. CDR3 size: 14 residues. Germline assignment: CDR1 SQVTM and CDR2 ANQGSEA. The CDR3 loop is CSVEDRGQGYGYTF. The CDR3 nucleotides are TGCAGCGTTGAAGATCGTGGACAGGGCTATGGCTACACCTTC.

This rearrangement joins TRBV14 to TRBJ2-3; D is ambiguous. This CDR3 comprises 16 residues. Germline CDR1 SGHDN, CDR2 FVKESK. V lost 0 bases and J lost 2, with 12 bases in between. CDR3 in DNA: TGTGCCAGCAGCCAAGATCAAAGTGGTCACACAGATACGCAGTATTTT. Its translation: CASSQDQSGHTDTQYF.

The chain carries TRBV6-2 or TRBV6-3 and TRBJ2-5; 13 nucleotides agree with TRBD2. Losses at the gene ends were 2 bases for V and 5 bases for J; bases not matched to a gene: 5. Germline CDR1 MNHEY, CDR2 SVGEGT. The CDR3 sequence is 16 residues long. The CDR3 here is CASSYRTSGGGETQYF. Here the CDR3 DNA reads TGTGCCAGCAGTTACCGGACTAGCGGGGGAGGGGAGACCCAGTACTTC.

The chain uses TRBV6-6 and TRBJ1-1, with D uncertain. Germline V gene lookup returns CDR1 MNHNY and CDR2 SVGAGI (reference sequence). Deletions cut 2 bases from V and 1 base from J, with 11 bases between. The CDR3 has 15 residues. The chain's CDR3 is CASSYLIGSNTEAFF. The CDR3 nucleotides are TGTGCCAGCAGTTACCTCATCGGATCGAACACTGAAGCTTTCTTT.

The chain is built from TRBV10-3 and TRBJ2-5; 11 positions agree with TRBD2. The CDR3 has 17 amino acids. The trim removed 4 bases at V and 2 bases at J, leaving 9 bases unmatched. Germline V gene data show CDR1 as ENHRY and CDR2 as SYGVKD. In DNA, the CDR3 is TGTGCCATCAGTGCGCCTCTAGCGGGGGGCCAACAAGAGACCCAGTACTTC. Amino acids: CAISAPLAGGQQETQYF.

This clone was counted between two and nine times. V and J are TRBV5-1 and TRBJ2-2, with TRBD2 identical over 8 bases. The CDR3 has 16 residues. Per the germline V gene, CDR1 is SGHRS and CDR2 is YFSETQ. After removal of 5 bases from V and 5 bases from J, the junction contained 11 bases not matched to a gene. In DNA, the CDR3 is TGCGCCAGCAGAATGGGGGCACTAGCGGTGACCGGGGAGCTGTTTTTT. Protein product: CASRMGALAVTGELFF. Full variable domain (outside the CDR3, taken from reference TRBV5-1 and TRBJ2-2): KAGVTQTPRYLIKTRGQQVTLSCSPISGHRSVSWYQQTPGQGLQFLFEYFSETQRNKGNFPGRFSGRQFSNSRSEMNVSTLELGDSALYLCASRMGALAVTGELFFGEGSRLTVL.

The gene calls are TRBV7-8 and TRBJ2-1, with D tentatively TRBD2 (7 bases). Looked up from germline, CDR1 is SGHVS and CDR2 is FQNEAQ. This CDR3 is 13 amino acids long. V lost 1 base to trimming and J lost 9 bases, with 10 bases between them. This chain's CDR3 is CASSLGGGAEQFF. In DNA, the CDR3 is TGTGCCAGCAGCTTAGGGGGGGGCGCTGAGCAGTTCTTC.

The chain's CDR3 is CAWSNRAEAFF. For the CDR3, the DNA is TGTGCCTGGAGTAATAGGGCTGAAGCTTTCTTT. The chain combines TRBV30 with TRBJ1-1, with D hard to call. The germline V gene encodes CDR1 GTSNPN and CDR2 SVGIG (reference sequence). V was cut by 2 bases and J by 6 bases, with 7 bases left in between. The CDR3 consists of 11 residues.

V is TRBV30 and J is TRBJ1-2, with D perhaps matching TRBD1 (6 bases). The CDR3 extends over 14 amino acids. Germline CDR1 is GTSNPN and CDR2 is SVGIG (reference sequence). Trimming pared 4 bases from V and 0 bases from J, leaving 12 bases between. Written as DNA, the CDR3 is TGTGCCTGGAAGGGGGGCTGGGCTAACTATGGCTACACCTTC. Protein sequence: CAWKGGWANYGYTF.

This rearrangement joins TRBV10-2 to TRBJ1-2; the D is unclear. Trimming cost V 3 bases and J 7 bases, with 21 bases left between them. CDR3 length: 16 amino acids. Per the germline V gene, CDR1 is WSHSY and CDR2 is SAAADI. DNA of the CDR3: TGCGCCAGCAGTGATGGCCCCGGAAGTCATGGAGGTGGCTACACCTTC. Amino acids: CASSDGPGSHGGGYTF.

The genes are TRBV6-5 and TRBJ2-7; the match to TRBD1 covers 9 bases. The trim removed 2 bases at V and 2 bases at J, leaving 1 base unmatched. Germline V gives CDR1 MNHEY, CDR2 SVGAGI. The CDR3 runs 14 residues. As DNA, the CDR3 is TGTGCCAGCAGTTACGGGACAGGGCCCTACGAGCAGTACTTC. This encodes CASSYGTGPYEQYF.

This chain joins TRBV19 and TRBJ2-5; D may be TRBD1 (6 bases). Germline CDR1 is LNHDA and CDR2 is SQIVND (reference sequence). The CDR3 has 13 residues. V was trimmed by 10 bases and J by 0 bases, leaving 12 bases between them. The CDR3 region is CATKGVNQETQYF. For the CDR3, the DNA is TGTGCCACCAAGGGGGTGAACCAAGAGACCCAGTACTTC.